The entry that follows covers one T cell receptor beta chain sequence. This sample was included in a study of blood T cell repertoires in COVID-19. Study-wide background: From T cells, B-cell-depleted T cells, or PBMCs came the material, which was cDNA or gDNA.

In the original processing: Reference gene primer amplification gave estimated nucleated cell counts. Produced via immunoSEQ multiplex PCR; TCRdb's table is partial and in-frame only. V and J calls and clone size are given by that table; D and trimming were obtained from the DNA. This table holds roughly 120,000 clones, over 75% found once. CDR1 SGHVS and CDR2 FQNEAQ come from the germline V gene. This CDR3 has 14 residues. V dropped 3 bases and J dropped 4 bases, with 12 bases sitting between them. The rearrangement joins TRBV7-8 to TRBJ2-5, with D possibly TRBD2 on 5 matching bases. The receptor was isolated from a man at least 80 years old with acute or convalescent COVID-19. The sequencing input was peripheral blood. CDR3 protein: CASSLGSWGETQYF. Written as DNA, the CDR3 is TGTGCCAGCAGCTTGGGGAGTTGGGGAGAGACCCAGTACTTC.